This entry features one T cell receptor (beta chain) sequence. This table comes from immunoSEQ multiplex PCR, and its TCRdb copy is limited to in-frame clones, with some not included. The sample consists of 85,000 to 100,000 clones, 85% to 95% of them appearing once. V lost 3 bases to trimming and J lost 2 bases; unmatched junction nucleotides: 4. There are 17 residues in the CDR3. CDR1 MGHDK and CDR2 SYGVNS come from the germline V gene. The data stem from a study of T cell changes during pregnancy in multiple sclerosis. The receptor comes from a female donor with multiple sclerosis, enrolled in a pregnancy study. The sequencing used peripheral blood, collected in the first trimester of pregnancy. The chain recombines TRBV25-1 with TRBJ2-3; 14 nucleotides agree with TRBD2. CDR3 protein: CASSEGTSGGYTDTQYF. DNA of the CDR3: TGTGCCAGCAGTGAGGGGACTAGCGGGGGATACACAGATACGCAGTATTTT.